This TCR beta chain is from a study of blood T cell repertoires in COVID-19. The CDR3 has 14 amino acids. Trimming removed 5 bases from V and 3 bases from J, with 14 bases in between. Germline V CDR1 and CDR2: MNHEY, SVGEGT. Donors were grouped by their self-reported clinical history. Source study methods: The assay estimated nucleated cells by amplifying reference gene primers. Generated by immunoSEQ multiplex PCR, the TCRdb table keeps only in-frame clones and is missing some. The V and J calls and clone size are taken from that table; D and trimming were inferred from the DNA. The table lists over 250,000 clones, around four fifths of them singletons.

The sample consisted of PBMCs or T cells enriched from blood (not recorded which). The chain couples TRBV6-2 or TRBV6-3 to TRBJ2-7; weak D call: TRBD2 (6 bases). The origin of this receptor is a man between 25 and 39 years old with acute COVID-19. This chain's CDR3 is CASSGGTEIYEQYV. The DNA of the CDR3 is TGTGCCAGCAGTGGCGGGACCGAAATCTACGAGCAGTACGTC.